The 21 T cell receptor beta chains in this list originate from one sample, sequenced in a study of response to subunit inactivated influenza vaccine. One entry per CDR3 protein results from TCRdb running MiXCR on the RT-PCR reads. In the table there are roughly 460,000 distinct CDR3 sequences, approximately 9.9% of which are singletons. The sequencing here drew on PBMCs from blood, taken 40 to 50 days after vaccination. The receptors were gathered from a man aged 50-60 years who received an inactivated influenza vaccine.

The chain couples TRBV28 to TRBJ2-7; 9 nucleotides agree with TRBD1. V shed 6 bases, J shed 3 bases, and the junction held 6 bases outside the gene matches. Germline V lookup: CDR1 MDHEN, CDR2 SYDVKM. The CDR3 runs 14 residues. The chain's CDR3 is CASSISGQGYEQYF. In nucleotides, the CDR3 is TGTGCCAGCAGCATCTCGGGACAGGGCTACGAGCAGTACTTC.

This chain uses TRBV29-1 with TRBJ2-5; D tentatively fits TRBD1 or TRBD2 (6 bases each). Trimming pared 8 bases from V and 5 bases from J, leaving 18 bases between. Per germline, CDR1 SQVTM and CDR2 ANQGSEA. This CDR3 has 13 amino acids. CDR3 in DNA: TGCAGCTCCGGTTGGGGGGCCGGGGAGACCCAGTACTTC. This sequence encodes CSSGWGAGETQYF.

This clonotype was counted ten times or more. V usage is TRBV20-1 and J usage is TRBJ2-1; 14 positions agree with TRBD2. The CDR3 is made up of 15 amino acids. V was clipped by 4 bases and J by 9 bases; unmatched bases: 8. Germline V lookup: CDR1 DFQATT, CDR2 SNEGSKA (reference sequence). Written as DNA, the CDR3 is TGCAGTGCTACGGGGACTAGCGGGAGTTTTGGTGAGCAGTTCTTC. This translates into CSATGTSGSFGEQFF.

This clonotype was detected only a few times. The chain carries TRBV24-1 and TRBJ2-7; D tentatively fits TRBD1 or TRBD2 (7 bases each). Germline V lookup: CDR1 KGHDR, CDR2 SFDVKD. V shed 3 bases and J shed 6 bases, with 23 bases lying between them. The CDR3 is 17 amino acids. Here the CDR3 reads CATSDPSSGEGALEQYF. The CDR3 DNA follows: TGTGCCACCAGTGATCCCAGTTCGGGGGAGGGGGCTCTCGAGCAGTACTTC.

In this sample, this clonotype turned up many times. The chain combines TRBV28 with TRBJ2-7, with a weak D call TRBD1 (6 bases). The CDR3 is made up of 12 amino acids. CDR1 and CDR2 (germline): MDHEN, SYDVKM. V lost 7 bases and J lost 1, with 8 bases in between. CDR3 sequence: CASTQGSYEQYF. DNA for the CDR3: TGTGCCAGCACTCAGGGGTCCTACGAGCAGTACTTC.

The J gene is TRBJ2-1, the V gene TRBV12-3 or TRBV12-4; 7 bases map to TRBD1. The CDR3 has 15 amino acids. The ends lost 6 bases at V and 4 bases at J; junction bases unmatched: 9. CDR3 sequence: CASSPGTVLYNEQFF. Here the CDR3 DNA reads TGTGCCAGCAGCCCGGGGACAGTACTATACAATGAGCAGTTCTTC.

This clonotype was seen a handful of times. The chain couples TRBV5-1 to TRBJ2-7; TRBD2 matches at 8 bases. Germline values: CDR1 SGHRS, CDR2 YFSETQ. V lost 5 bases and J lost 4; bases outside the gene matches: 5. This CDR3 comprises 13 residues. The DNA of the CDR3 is TGCGCCAGCAGGGAGCGGGAGCTTTACGAGCAGTACTTC. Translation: CASRERELYEQYF.

The CDR3, as DNA: TGCAGTGCCCCCCCCACCGGGACTTTCTGGTCTGAAGCTTTCTTT. Amino acids: CSAPPTGTFWSEAFF. This chain joins TRBV20-1 and TRBJ1-1; a possible D gene is TRBD1 (5 bases). CDR1 and CDR2 from the germline V gene are DFQATT and SNEGSKA (reference sequence). With 6 bases removed from V and 6 bases from J, the gap between germline ends came to 23 bases. This CDR3 is built from 15 residues.

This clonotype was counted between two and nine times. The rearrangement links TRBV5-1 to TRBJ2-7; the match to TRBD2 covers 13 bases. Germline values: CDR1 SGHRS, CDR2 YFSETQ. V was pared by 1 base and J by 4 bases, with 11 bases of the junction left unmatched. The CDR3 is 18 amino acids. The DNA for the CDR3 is TGCGCCAGCAGCTTGAGGGCCGGACTAGCGGGAGTTACGTACGAGCAGTACTTC. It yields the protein CASSLRAGLAGVTYEQYF. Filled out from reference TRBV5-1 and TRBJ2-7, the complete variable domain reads KAGVTQTPRYLIKTRGQQVTLSCSPISGHRSVSWYQQTPGQGLQFLFEYFSETQRNKGNFPGRFSGRQFSNSRSEMNVSTLELGDSALYLCASSLRAGLAGVTYEQYFGPGTRLTVT.

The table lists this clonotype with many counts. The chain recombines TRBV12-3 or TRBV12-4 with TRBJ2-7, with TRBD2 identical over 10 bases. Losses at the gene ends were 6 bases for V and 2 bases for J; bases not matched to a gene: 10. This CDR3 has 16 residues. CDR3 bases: TGTGCCAGCAGCAGTGGGGAACTAGCGGGAACCTACGAGCAGTACTTC. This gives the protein CASSSGELAGTYEQYF.

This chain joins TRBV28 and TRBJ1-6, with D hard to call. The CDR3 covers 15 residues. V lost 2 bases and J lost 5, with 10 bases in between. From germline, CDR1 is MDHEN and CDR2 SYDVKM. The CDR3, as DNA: TGTGCCAGCAGTTTAAGACGGGCCGATAATTCACCCCTCCACTTT. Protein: CASSLRRADNSPLHF.

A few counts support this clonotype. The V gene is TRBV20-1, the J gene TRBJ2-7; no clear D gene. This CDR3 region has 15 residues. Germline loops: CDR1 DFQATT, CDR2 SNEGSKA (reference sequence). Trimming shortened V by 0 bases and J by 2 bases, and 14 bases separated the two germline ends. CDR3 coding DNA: TGCAGTGCTAGAGATCGTTCCAGGCCTCCCTACGAGCAGTACTTC. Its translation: CSARDRSRPPYEQYF.

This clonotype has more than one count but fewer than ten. The CDR3, as DNA: TGTGCCAGCAGCTTCGGGGGGAGGGCCTACGAGCAGTACTTC. Protein sequence: CASSFGGRAYEQYF. The rearrangement joins TRBV7-9 to TRBJ2-7; 7 positions match TRBD2. The CDR3 sequence is 14 residues long. The J segment lost 2 bases and the V segment lost 3 bases, leaving 4 bases of the junction unmatched. Germline CDR1 reads SEHNR; CDR2 reads FQNEAQ (reference sequence).

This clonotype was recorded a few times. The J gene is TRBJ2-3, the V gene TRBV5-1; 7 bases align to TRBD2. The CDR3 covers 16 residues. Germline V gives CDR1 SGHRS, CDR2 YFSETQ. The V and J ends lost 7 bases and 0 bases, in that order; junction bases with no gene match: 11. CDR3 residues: CASGSPAGESTDTQYF. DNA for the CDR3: TGCGCCAGCGGGTCGCCGGCGGGGGAGAGCACAGATACGCAGTATTTT.

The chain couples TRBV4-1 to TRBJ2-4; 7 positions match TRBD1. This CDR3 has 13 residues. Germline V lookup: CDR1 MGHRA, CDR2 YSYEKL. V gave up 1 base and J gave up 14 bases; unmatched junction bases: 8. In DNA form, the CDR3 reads TGCGCCAGCAGCCAAGGGCCCGGGACAGTCAAGTACTTC. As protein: CASSQGPGTVKYF.

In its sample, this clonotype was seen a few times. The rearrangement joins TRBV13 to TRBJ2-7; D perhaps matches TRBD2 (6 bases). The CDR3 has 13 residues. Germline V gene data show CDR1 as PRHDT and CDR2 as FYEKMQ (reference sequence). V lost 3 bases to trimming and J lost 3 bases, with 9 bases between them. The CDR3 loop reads CASSLGLYYEQYF. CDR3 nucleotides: TGTGCCAGCAGCTTGGGACTGTACTACGAGCAGTACTTC.

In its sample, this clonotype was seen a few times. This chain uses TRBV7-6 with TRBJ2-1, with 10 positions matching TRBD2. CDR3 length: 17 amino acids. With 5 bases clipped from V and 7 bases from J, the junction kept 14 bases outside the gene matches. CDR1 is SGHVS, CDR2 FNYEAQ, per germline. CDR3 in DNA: TGTGCCAGCAGCCCAACCTCCCTAGCGGGAGTTTATAATGAGCAGTTCTTC. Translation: CASSPTSLAGVYNEQFF.

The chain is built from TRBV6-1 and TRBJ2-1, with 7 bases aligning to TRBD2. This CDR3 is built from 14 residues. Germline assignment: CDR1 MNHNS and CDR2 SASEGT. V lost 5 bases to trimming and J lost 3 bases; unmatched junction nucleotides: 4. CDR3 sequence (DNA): TGTGCCAGCAGTCCTTCTAGCGGCTACAATGAGCAGTTCTTC. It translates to CASSPSSGYNEQFF.

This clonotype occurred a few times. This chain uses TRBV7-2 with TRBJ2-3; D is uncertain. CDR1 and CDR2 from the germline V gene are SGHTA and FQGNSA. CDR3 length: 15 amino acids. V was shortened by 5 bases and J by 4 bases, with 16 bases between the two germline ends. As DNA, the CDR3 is TGTGCCAGCAGCCTCCGACCAAGCCCGCCAGATACGCAGTATTTT. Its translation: CASSLRPSPPDTQYF.

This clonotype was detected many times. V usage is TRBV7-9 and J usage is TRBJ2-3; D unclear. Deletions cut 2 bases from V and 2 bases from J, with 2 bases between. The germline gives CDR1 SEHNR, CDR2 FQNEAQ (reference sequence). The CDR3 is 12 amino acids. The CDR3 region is CASSLYTDTQYF. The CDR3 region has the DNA TGTGCCAGCAGCTTATACACAGATACGCAGTATTTT.

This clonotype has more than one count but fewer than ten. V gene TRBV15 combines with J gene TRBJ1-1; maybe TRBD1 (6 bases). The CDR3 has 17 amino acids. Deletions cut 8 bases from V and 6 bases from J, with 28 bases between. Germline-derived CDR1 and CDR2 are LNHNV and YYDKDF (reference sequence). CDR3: CATGRLGAFGELSEAFF. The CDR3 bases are TGTGCCACCGGGAGATTGGGGGCGTTCGGAGAACTCTCTGAAGCTTTCTTT.